The 21 T cell receptor beta chains given below trace back to one sample, sequenced in a study of control samples from healthy donors and cancer patients. Only in-frame clones appear in the TCRdb table, and some are missing; sequencing was by immunoSEQ multiplex PCR. Here the sample spans approximately 65,000 clones, approximately 89% being singletons. The sample was PBMCs. Source of these receptors: a man aged 55-75 years with lung cancer.

This clone is a singleton in its sample. The gene calls are TRBV7-9 and TRBJ1-5, with D unclear. CDR1 is SEHNR, CDR2 FQNEAQ, per germline (reference sequence). CDR3 length equals 13 residues. V was shortened by 0 bases and J by 5 bases, with 5 bases between the two germline ends. CDR3 sequence: CASSLAGDQPQHF. The CDR3 DNA is TGTGCCAGCAGCTTAGCGGGTGATCAGCCCCAGCATTTT.

The chain is built from TRBV19 and TRBJ1-1, with no clear D. V was cut by 8 bases and J by 0 bases, with 13 bases left in between. The length of the CDR3 is 14 residues. CDR1 and CDR2 (germline): LNHDA, SQIVND (reference sequence). The CDR3 region has the DNA TGTGCCAGTCACCCCCGACGGTTGAACACTGAAGCTTTCTTT. Translated, it gives CASHPRRLNTEAFF. Variable domain in full (rest from reference TRBV19 and TRBJ1-1): DGGITQSPKYLFRKEGQNVTLSCEQNLNHDAMYWYRQDPGQGLRLIYYSQIVNDFQKGDIAEGYSVSREKKESFPLTVTSAQKNPTAFYLCASHPRRLNTEAFFGQGTRLTVV.

V is TRBV7-2 and J is TRBJ1-1, with 12 nucleotides matching TRBD1. The J segment lost 10 bases and the V segment lost 7 bases, leaving 10 bases of the junction unmatched. CDR3 length: 14 amino acids. Per the germline V gene, CDR1 is SGHTA and CDR2 is FQGNSA. The CDR3 sequence: CASKGQGAKRVAFF. The CDR3 DNA follows: TGTGCCAGCAAGGGACAGGGGGCCAAGAGGGTAGCTTTCTTT. Full variable domain (missing parts from reference TRBV7-2 and TRBJ1-1): GAGVSQSPSNKVTEKGKDVELRCDPISGHTALYWYRQSLGQGLEFLIYFQGNSAPDKSGLPSDRFSAERTGGSVSTLTIQRTQQEDSAVYLCASKGQGAKRVAFFGQGTRLTVV.

This rearrangement joins TRBV5-1 to TRBJ2-2; the match to TRBD1 covers 7 bases. The CDR3 has 14 amino acids. Unmatched junction bases numbered 2, after V lost 5 bases and J lost 1 base. The germline V gene encodes CDR1 SGHRS and CDR2 YFSETQ. In nucleotides, the CDR3 is TGCGCCAGCAGACAGGGGCAGAACACCGGGGAGCTGTTTTTT. Translation: CASRQGQNTGELFF.

The CDR3 nucleotides are TGTGCCAGCTATACGGGACTCGGGGAGCTGTTTTTT. It encodes CASYTGLGELFF. V usage is TRBV7-9 and J usage is TRBJ2-2; D is possibly TRBD2 (6 bases). Per the germline V gene, CDR1 is SEHNR and CDR2 is FQNEAQ (reference sequence). The V and J ends lost 8 bases and 7 bases respectively, with 11 bases between them. The CDR3 runs to 12 residues.

The chain joins TRBV5-8 to TRBJ2-7; 11 bases line up with TRBD1. This CDR3 region has 18 residues. Germline V gene lookup returns CDR1 SGHTS and CDR2 YDEGEE. V lost 4 bases to trimming and J lost 1 base; unmatched junction nucleotides: 13. CDR3 residues: CASSPRDRGMGWSYEQYF. Written as DNA, the CDR3 is TGTGCCAGCAGCCCCCGGGACAGGGGGATGGGGTGGTCCTACGAGCAGTACTTC.

The CDR3 bases are TGTGCCTGGAGTAGGGGGTCGGGGTACGAGCAGTACGTC. Its protein product is CAWSRGSGYEQYV. The V and J genes are TRBV30 and TRBJ2-7; a weak D match, TRBD1 (6 bases). This CDR3 contains 13 residues. The V and J ends lost 2 bases and 4 bases respectively, with 12 bases between them. Germline assignment: CDR1 GTSNPN and CDR2 SVGIG (reference sequence).

CDR3: CASSEFSSGGAGTDTQYF. CDR3 bases: TGCGCCAGCAGTGAGTTCTCTAGCGGGGGCGCTGGCACAGATACGCAGTATTTT. This chain uses TRBV10-2 with TRBJ2-3; 10 bases match TRBD2. Germline V gives CDR1 WSHSY, CDR2 SAAADI. The CDR3 length is 18 residues. The J segment lost 1 base and the V segment lost 1 base, leaving 8 bases of the junction unmatched.

This chain connects TRBV6-1 to TRBJ2-7; TRBD2 is a possible D gene (5 bases). There are 12 residues in the CDR3. V lost 2 bases, J lost 9 bases, and 11 bases lay in between. Germline lookup yields CDR1 MNHNS and CDR2 SASEGT. CDR3 amino acids: CASSEHGRLQYV. The CDR3 bases are TGTGCCAGCAGTGAACATGGGAGATTGCAGTACGTC.

The chain uses TRBV14 and TRBJ1-1, with D unclear. Trimming removed 6 bases from V and 1 base from J, with 15 bases in between. The germline V gene encodes CDR1 SGHDN and CDR2 FVKESK. The CDR3 has 15 amino acids. The CDR3 DNA follows: TGTGCCAGCAGTCTTAGGAGGGAGAGGAACACTGAAGCTTTCTTT. Residues: CASSLRRERNTEAFF.

V usage is TRBV29-1 and J usage is TRBJ1-5, with 9 bases lining up with TRBD1. CDR1 is SQVTM, CDR2 ANQGSEA, per germline. Trimming cost V 1 base and J 9 bases; bases outside gene matches: 4. The CDR3 has 13 residues. The CDR3 here is CSVEGQGGGPQHF. Here the CDR3 DNA reads TGCAGCGTTGAAGGACAGGGGGGAGGGCCCCAGCATTTT. Full variable domain (remainder filled in from reference TRBV29-1 and TRBJ1-5): SAVISQKPSRDICQRGTSLTIQCQVDSQVTMMFWYRQQPGQSLTLIATANQGSEATYESGFVIDKFPISRPNLTFSTLTVSNMSPEDSSIYLCSVEGQGGGPQHFGDGTRLSIL.

The rearrangement joins TRBV19 to TRBJ1-5, with TRBD1 matching 8 bases. This CDR3 contains 14 residues. Per the germline V gene, CDR1 is LNHDA and CDR2 is SQIVND (reference sequence). V lost 4 bases to trimming and J lost 2 bases; unmatched junction nucleotides: 1. The CDR3 bases are TGTGCCAGTAGTACGGACAGGGGCAATCAGCCCCAGCATTTT. Its translation: CASSTDRGNQPQHF.

The rearrangement uses TRBV18 and TRBJ1-1; TRBD1 might be the D (6 bases). The CDR3 runs 15 residues. Germline CDR1 KGHSH, CDR2 LQKENI. Trimming shortened V by 3 bases and J by 1 base, and 12 bases separated the two germline ends. The DNA for the CDR3 is TGTGCCAGCTCACCGGGACACCCAAAGAACACTGAAGCTTTCTTT. This gives the protein CASSPGHPKNTEAFF.

V is TRBV5-6 and J is TRBJ2-5; weak D call: TRBD1 (6 bases). The CDR3 consists of 15 residues. In germline, CDR1 is SGHDT, CDR2 YYEEEE. Trimming cost V 4 bases and J 1 base, with 14 bases left between them. The CDR3 sequence: CASSVPARGQETQYF. The CDR3, as DNA: TGTGCCAGCAGCGTTCCGGCCAGGGGCCAAGAGACCCAGTACTTC.

The chain links TRBV5-1 to TRBJ2-1; 10 bases are shared with TRBD2. The CDR3 loop spans 16 amino acids. CDR1 is SGHRS and CDR2 is YFSETQ in the germline V gene. Losses at the gene ends were 0 bases for V and 3 bases for J; bases not matched to a gene: 3. The CDR3 spells CASSLAGTSDYNEQFF. The CDR3 bases are TGCGCCAGCAGCTTGGCCGGGACTAGCGACTACAATGAGCAGTTCTTC.

DNA of the CDR3: TGCGCCAGCAGCCAACACGGGACAGGGGAGAGAACTGAAGCTTTCTTT. Its translation: CASSQHGTGERTEAFF. This chain uses TRBV4-1 with TRBJ1-1; 10 bases map to TRBD1. The CDR3 has 16 amino acids. J was trimmed by 5 bases and V by 2 bases; bases with no gene match: 8. Looked up from germline, CDR1 is MGHRA and CDR2 is YSYEKL.

The chain links TRBV6-4 to TRBJ2-5, with 8 bases identical to TRBD1. V shed 6 bases, J shed 8 bases, and the junction held 8 bases outside the gene matches. CDR3 length: 13 residues. Germline assignment: CDR1 MRHNA and CDR2 SNTAGT. The CDR3 DNA sequence: TGTGCCAGCAGCGCCGAGACAGGGGTAACCCAGTACTTC. This gives the protein CASSAETGVTQYF.

The chain combines TRBV19 with TRBJ2-5, with 7 positions matching TRBD1. This CDR3 comprises 12 residues. The V gene's germline CDR1 is LNHDA and CDR2 SQIVND (reference sequence). V lost 6 bases and J lost 4; bases outside the gene matches: 2. The CDR3: CASRTGPETQYF. CDR3 sequence (DNA): TGTGCCAGTAGGACAGGGCCAGAGACCCAGTACTTC.

The chain combines TRBV7-3 with TRBJ2-1; maybe TRBD2 (5 bases). V was shortened by 4 bases and J by 10 bases, with 8 bases between the two germline ends. Germline CDR1 is SGHTA and CDR2 is FQGTGA. The CDR3 loop spans 11 amino acids. The CDR3, as DNA: TGTGCCAGCAGCTCCGGGGTCGAGCAGTTCTTC. Its translation: CASSSGVEQFF.

The chain uses TRBV11-2 and TRBJ2-2; D gene uncertain. Germline V gene data show CDR1 as SGHAT and CDR2 as FQNNGV. V shed 2 bases and J shed 1 base, with 14 bases lying between them. CDR3 length: 17 amino acids. The chain's CDR3 is CASSLWVARRNTGELFF. CDR3 coding DNA: TGTGCCAGCAGCTTATGGGTGGCCCGAAGGAACACCGGGGAGCTGTTTTTT.

This clone came up a few times. The V call is TRBV9, the J call TRBJ2-2; 10 bases are a match to TRBD2. Trimming took 0 bases from V and 4 from J; bases not matched to a gene: 6. The CDR3 covers 17 residues. Germline V lookup: CDR1 SGDLS, CDR2 YYNGEE. In nucleotides, the CDR3 is TGTGCCAGCAGCGTAGAGAGCGGGGGGGCGGTCACCGGGGAGCTGTTTTTT. Translating gives CASSVESGGAVTGELFF.